These T cell receptor beta chains were read from a single sample in a study of T cell changes during pregnancy in multiple sclerosis. The protocol was immunoSEQ multiplex PCR, while the TCRdb copy is restricted to in-frame clones and leaves out a portion. The table shows 40,000 or so clones, with 91% occurring only once. The specimen was CD8+ T cells from peripheral blood mononuclear cells, collected after pregnancy. These receptors came from a female donor with multiple sclerosis, enrolled in a pregnancy study. The CDR3 runs from the conserved cysteine through the conserved F or W. Fields, in order: D gene, J gene, clone size, CDR3 length, V gene, CDR3 protein, CDR3 DNA. A D gene is named only where the DNA matches it firmly. Clone size, where shown, is once, few, many, or a class for clones that have expanded.

d_gene: TRBD2; j_gene: TRBJ2-1; abundance: -; len: 16; v_gene: TRBV28; CDR3aa: CASSSQALAGRNEQFF; CDR3nt: TGTGCCAGCAGTTCCCAAGCACTAGCGGGTCGTAATGAGCAGTTCTTC
d_gene: TRBD2; j_gene: TRBJ2-5; abundance: -; len: 14; v_gene: TRBV7-6; CDR3aa: CASTRGGTQETQYF; CDR3nt: TGTGCCAGCACTCGGGGGGGGACCCAAGAGACCCAGTACTTC
d_gene: -; j_gene: TRBJ1-6; abundance: -; len: 14; v_gene: TRBV9; CDR3aa: CASSAGQYNSPLHF; CDR3nt: TGTGCCAGCAGCGCCGGACAATATAATTCACCCCTCCACTTT
d_gene: -; j_gene: TRBJ2-3; abundance: -; len: 13; v_gene: TRBV15; CDR3aa: CATSIKRTDTQYF; CDR3nt: TGTGCCACCAGCATAAAGCGCACAGATACGCAGTATTTT
d_gene: -; j_gene: TRBJ1-1; abundance: -; len: 11; v_gene: TRBV5-4; CDR3aa: CASSLLGEAFF; CDR3nt: TGTGCCAGCAGCTTGCTAGGTGAAGCTTTCTTT
d_gene: -; j_gene: TRBJ1-2; abundance: few; len: 12; v_gene: TRBV27; CDR3aa: CASSPPGGDYTF; CDR3nt: TGTGCCAGCAGTCCCCCGGGAGGAGACTACACCTTC
d_gene: -; j_gene: TRBJ2-7; abundance: -; len: 15; v_gene: TRBV28; CDR3aa: CASSLLPGVGYEQYF; CDR3nt: TGTGCCAGCAGTTTATTGCCAGGGGTGGGCTACGAGCAGTACTTC
d_gene: -; j_gene: TRBJ1-2; abundance: -; len: 14; v_gene: TRBV9; CDR3aa: CASSSHWGESVYTF; CDR3nt: TGTGCCAGCAGCTCTCATTGGGGGGAGTCAGTCTACACCTTC
d_gene: -; j_gene: TRBJ1-5; abundance: -; len: 14; v_gene: TRBV27; CDR3aa: CASSSGFRNQPQHF; CDR3nt: TGTGCCAGCAGTTCTGGCTTTCGCAATCAGCCCCAGCATTTT
d_gene: TRBD1; j_gene: TRBJ1-2; abundance: -; len: 14; v_gene: TRBV13; CDR3aa: CASSFRGPLYGYTF; CDR3nt: TGTGCCAGCAGCTTCAGGGGGCCCCTCTATGGCTACACCTTC
d_gene: -; j_gene: TRBJ1-2; abundance: -; len: 17; v_gene: TRBV9; CDR3aa: CASSVETGREEIHGYTF; CDR3nt: TGTGCCAGCAGCGTTGAAACCGGGAGAGAAGAAATTCATGGCTACACCTTC
d_gene: TRBD2; j_gene: TRBJ2-7; abundance: -; len: 12; v_gene: TRBV29-1; CDR3aa: CSVSTSGREQYF; CDR3nt: TGCAGCGTTTCAACTAGCGGGAGAGAGCAGTACTTC
d_gene: -; j_gene: TRBJ2-7; abundance: -; len: 11; v_gene: TRBV6-1; CDR3aa: CATKGSHEQYF; CDR3nt: TGTGCCACCAAAGGGAGTCACGAGCAGTACTTC